This paragraph covers one TCR beta chain sequence. What it recognizes is unknown. The sample originates from a study of OX40 agonist ivuxolimab in advanced cancers. At the level of the study: An agonistic human IgG2 monoclonal antibody against OX40 (CD134) was given.

TCRdb's copy holds only in-frame clones and misses some; the assay was immunoSEQ multiplex PCR. The data contain under 20,000 clones, roughly nine tenths of them singletons. General study results and limits: In CD8+ T cells, expanded clones were on average more numerous than in CD4+.

The sample in question was CD4+ or CD8+ T cells sorted from blood, obtained in a trial of the OX40 agonist ivuxolimab. The TCR sequence derives from an adult with an advanced solid tumor such as melanoma, head and neck, liver or kidney cancer.

The CDR3 coding sequence is TGTGCCAGCAGCCCAACTTACAGGGTTGGCGGGGAGCTGTTTTTT. It encodes CASSPTYRVGGELFF. The rearrangement uses TRBV13 and TRBJ2-2; perhaps TRBD1 as D (6 bases). This CDR3 has 15 residues. Trimming stripped 5 bases from V and 7 bases from J, with 17 bases between. Germline V gene data show CDR1 as PRHDT and CDR2 as FYEKMQ (reference sequence).